This TCR beta chain was retrieved from a study of T cell repertoires in cytomegalovirus infection. Study overall: Matching HLA type and CMV infection were both indicated by public TCR beta signatures. General study results and limits: What dominated the ex vivo response were HLA-C-restricted CMV-specific TCR beta clonotypes.

TCRdb fed the reads into MiXCR, producing one record per CDR3 protein. Of fewer than 900,000 distinct CDR3 sequences listed, roughly 28% were seen once; the top ten hold around 13%. In regard to this clonotype: The antigen is unknown.

V shed 1 base and J shed 1 base, with 7 bases lying between them. The CDR3 consists of 15 residues. CDR1 and CDR2 from the germline V gene are KGHSH and LQKENI. The gene calls are TRBV18 and TRBJ2-2; no clear D gene. This sequence originates from a human donor in good health (CMV status not recorded). Some clones in this sample may be carry-over from other donors' samples. The sample in question was cultured CD8+ T cells from PBMCs, obtained from culture after CMV antigen stimulation. This CDR3 reads CASSPRAENTGELFF. CDR3 DNA: TGTGCCAGCTCACCACGGGCCGAGAACACCGGGGAGCTGTTTTTT.